This T cell receptor (beta chain) was obtained from a study of cytomegalovirus exposure and HLA in healthy donors. The study, taken as a whole, reports: A later analysis found that most CMV-associated TCR beta chains appeared HLA-restricted.

The PCR used 60 Vbeta and 13 Jbeta primers. The table came from immunoSEQ multiplex PCR; TCRdb's copy has only in-frame clones and leaves some out. The data show around 110,000 clones, with 9% to 10% seen just once and less than 4% held by the top ten. This clone appeared a few times. Its antigen is unknown. The V gene's germline CDR1 is MDHEN and CDR2 SYDVKM. V shed 6 bases and J shed 3 bases, with 12 bases lying between them. The CDR3 totals 13 residues. The V call is TRBV28, the J call TRBJ2-7; the D gene is possibly TRBD2 (5 bases). The sequenced sample consisted of PBMCs. The receptor's source is a man younger than 45 in good health and CMV-seronegative. This chain's CDR3 is CASRIRGNYEQYF. DNA for the CDR3: TGTGCCAGCAGAATTAGAGGGAACTACGAGCAGTACTTC.